This T cell receptor (beta chain) stems from a study of shared clonotypes between healthy human individuals. This CDR3 is built from 13 residues. Germline CDR1 and CDR2: KGHSH and LQKENI. J was trimmed by 6 bases and V by 5 bases; bases with no gene match: 6. The repertoire was sequenced with immunoSEQ multiplex PCR; TCRdb's copy has only in-frame clones and lacks some. This sample has roughly 2.5 million clones, with more than 90% found just once. V is TRBV18 and J is TRBJ2-7, with 8 bases lining up with TRBD1. The TCR comes from a man between 18 and 35 years old in good health. Specimen: naive CD4+ T cells sorted from blood. Noted subset: CD45RA+ positively selected. The CDR3 sequence is CASSTDRAGEQYF. The CDR3 DNA sequence: TGTGCCAGCTCAACGGACAGGGCAGGCGAGCAGTACTTC.